A selection of T cell receptor beta chains follows, all from one sample in a study of OX40 agonist ivuxolimab in advanced cancers. Sequencing was performed with immunoSEQ multiplex PCR; in TCRdb, only in-frame clones are kept and a portion is missing. The data hold fewer than 100,000 clones, with roughly 80% observed a single time. The sequencing here drew on CD4+ or CD8+ T cells sorted from blood, taken in a trial of the OX40 agonist ivuxolimab. Every receptor here comes from an adult with an advanced solid tumor such as melanoma, head and neck, liver or kidney cancer. Each CDR3 is given with its conserved first and last residue. The D gene is left open where the match is weak. Some rows mark clone size as missing; the rest say once, few, many or name a class of expanded clone.

clone_size	j_call	v_call	cdr3_length	d_call	cdr3_nt	cdr3_aa
NA	TRBJ2-7	TRBV7-8	16	NA	TGTGCCAGCAGCCGAAGACAGGTCGATCTATCCTACGAGCAGTACTTC	CASSRRQVDLSYEQYF
NA	TRBJ2-7	TRBV7-8	13	NA	TGTGCCAGCAGCTTTGGAGGCTACTACGAGCAGTACTTC	CASSFGGYYEQYF
NA	TRBJ2-2	TRBV27	15	TRBD1	TGTGCCAGCAGGGGGGGACAGGTCAGCACCGGGGAGCTGTTTTTT	CASRGGQVSTGELFF
NA	TRBJ2-7	TRBV4-1	15	TRBD1	TGCGCCAGCAGCCAAGTAGTGAGGGGGCCCTACGAGCAGTACTTC	CASSQVVRGPYEQYF
NA	TRBJ2-7	TRBV5-1	14	TRBD1	TGCGCCAGCAGTCCGACAGGGGGCTCCTACGAGCAGTACTTC	CASSPTGGSYEQYF
NA	TRBJ2-2	TRBV7-7	16	TRBD1	TGTGCCAGCAGCTTAGGACAGGGGGCGCGGACCGGGGAGCTGTTTTTT	CASSLGQGARTGELFF
NA	TRBJ1-4	TRBV28	14	TRBD1	TGTGCCAGCCGCAGGGGGGGGGCTAATGAAAAACTGTTTTTT	CASRRGGANEKLFF
NA	TRBJ2-5	TRBV18	11	NA	TGTGCCAGCTCTCGACAAGAGACCCAGTACTTC	CASSRQETQYF
NA	TRBJ2-7	TRBV6-1	13	NA	TGTGCCAGCAGTGAGCCCCTAGCGAGCGAGCAGTACTTC	CASSEPLASEQYF
NA	TRBJ2-3	TRBV19	15	NA	TGTGCCAGTAGTTGGGGACCAGAGGGCACAGATACGCAGTATTTT	CASSWGPEGTDTQYF
NA	TRBJ2-2	TRBV9	17	NA	TGTGCCAGCAGCGTAGGGGCCGGACAGTTAAACACCGGGGAGCTGTTTTTT	CASSVGAGQLNTGELFF
NA	TRBJ2-3	TRBV5-8	16	NA	TGTGCCAGCAGCGGAGGACAGAGAACACGCACAGATACGCAGTATTTT	CASSGGQRTRTDTQYF
NA	TRBJ2-2	TRBV6-5	15	TRBD1	TGTGCCAGCAGTTACCGACAGGGGAGCACCGGGGAGCTGTTTTTT	CASSYRQGSTGELFF
NA	TRBJ2-7	TRBV28	14	NA	TGTGCCAGCAGTTTAGGTAGGGCACCCTACGAGCAGTACTTC	CASSLGRAPYEQYF
NA	TRBJ1-1	TRBV9	13	NA	TGTGCCAGCAGCCCCCAAGGGATCCCTGAAGCTTTCTTT	CASSPQGIPEAFF
NA	TRBJ1-3	TRBV7-2	16	TRBD1	TGTGCCAGCAGCCCCCAGGGGGTGGGTAAAGGAAACACCATATATTTT	CASSPQGVGKGNTIYF
NA	TRBJ1-5	TRBV5-5	17	NA	TGTGCCAGCAGCTTAATAGTTTTAGGGGGGCGCGATCAGCCCCAGCATTTT	CASSLIVLGGRDQPQHF
once	TRBJ2-7	TRBV7-2	15	NA	TGTGCCAGCAGCTTGCCGGGACTGGCGAGCTACGAGCAGTACTTC	CASSLPGLASYEQYF
NA	TRBJ1-2	TRBV19	16	TRBD1	TGTGCCAGTAGTACTCGGACAGGGATCTTCGGTGATGGCTACACCTTC	CASSTRTGIFGDGYTF
NA	TRBJ1-4	TRBV6-1	14	NA	TGTGCCAGCATCCCTTCAGGGTATAATGAAAAACTGTTTTTT	CASIPSGYNEKLFF
NA	TRBJ1-3	TRBV6-1	15	NA	TGTGCCAGCATCACGGGGCCCATCTCTGGAAACACCATATATTTT	CASITGPISGNTIYF
NA	TRBJ1-5	TRBV19	16	NA	TGTGCCAGTAGTATGGACCGACGTGGGAGCAATCAGCCCCAGCATTTT	CASSMDRRGSNQPQHF
NA	TRBJ1-1	TRBV27	14	NA	TGTGCCAGCAACGGGTTACAGGCGAACACTGAAGCTTTCTTT	CASNGLQANTEAFF
NA	TRBJ2-1	TRBV19	15	TRBD1	TGTGCCAGTACCTACGACAGGGGGCATCCCAATGAGCAGTTCTTC	CASTYDRGHPNEQFF
NA	TRBJ2-2	TRBV7-2	14	NA	TGTGCCAGCAGCTTAGGACAGAACACCGGGGAGCTGTTTTTT	CASSLGQNTGELFF
NA	TRBJ2-3	TRBV5-1	16	TRBD2	TGCGCCAGCAGCTCATTAGCGGGAAGCGGCACAGATACGCAGTATTTT	CASSSLAGSGTDTQYF
few	TRBJ1-5	TRBV7-2	16	TRBD1	TGTGCCAGCAGCTTAGTAGGGGGACAGGGTTTTCAGCCCCAGCATTTT	CASSLVGGQGFQPQHF
NA	TRBJ2-7	TRBV28	15	TRBD1	TGTGCCAGCAGCTCCCTGGGGCAGGGGGCGCGGGAGCAGTACTTC	CASSSLGQGAREQYF
NA	TRBJ2-6	TRBV29-1	16	NA	TGCAGCGTTCAGACAGATGTAGACTCTGGGGCCAACGTCCTGACTTTC	CSVQTDVDSGANVLTF
NA	TRBJ2-3	TRBV5-1	14	NA	TGCGCCAGCAGCTTGCAGGGGATACCAGATACGCAGTATTTT	CASSLQGIPDTQYF
NA	TRBJ2-5	TRBV28	15	NA	TGTGCCAGCAGTATAGTAGGGGCAGGAGAGGAGACCCAGTACTTC	CASSIVGAGEETQYF
NA	TRBJ2-5	TRBV7-6	12	NA	TGTGCCAGCAGCTTCTGGGGAGAGACCCAGTACTTC	CASSFWGETQYF
NA	TRBJ1-2	TRBV10-2	12	TRBD1	TGCGCCAGCGGACAGGGGGCAGGCGGCTACACCTTC	CASGQGAGGYTF
NA	TRBJ1-1	TRBV6-1	13	NA	TGTGCCAGCAGGGTCGCGGGGGGCACTGAAGCTTTCTTT	CASRVAGGTEAFF
NA	TRBJ2-2	TRBV7-9	15	TRBD1	TGTGCCAGCAGGCCGGGACAGGGGGGTACCGGGGAGCTGTTTTTT	CASRPGQGGTGELFF
NA	TRBJ1-1	TRBV7-6	14	TRBD1	TGTGCCAGCAGCGTCGGACAGGGTCACACTGAAGCTTTCTTT	CASSVGQGHTEAFF
NA	TRBJ2-7	TRBV19	14	NA	TGTGCCAGTAGTGGAGGACGCGGCTCCTACGAGCAGTACTTC	CASSGGRGSYEQYF
NA	TRBJ2-2	TRBV19	15	NA	TGTGCCAGTAGTATCGTTCGGGGGAACACCGGGGAGCTGTTTTTT	CASSIVRGNTGELFF
once	TRBJ2-3	TRBV7-3	13	NA	TGTGCCAGTAGCCCCGGGAGCTCAGATACGCAGTATTTT	CASSPGSSDTQYF
NA	TRBJ2-6	TRBV30	16	NA	TGTGCCTGGAGAGCGGACAGATCAGGTGGGGCCAACGTCCTGACTTTC	CAWRADRSGGANVLTF
NA	TRBJ1-1	TRBV6-6	14	NA	TGTGCCAGCAGTCCGCCGGGTTCCAACACTGAAGCTTTCTTT	CASSPPGSNTEAFF